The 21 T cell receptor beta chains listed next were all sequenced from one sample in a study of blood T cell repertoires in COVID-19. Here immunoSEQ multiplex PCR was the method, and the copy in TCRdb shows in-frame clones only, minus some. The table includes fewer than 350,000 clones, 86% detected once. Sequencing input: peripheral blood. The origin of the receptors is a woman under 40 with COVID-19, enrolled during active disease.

This chain's CDR3 is CASSLGVASVFRLETQYF. As DNA, the CDR3 is TGTGCCAGCAGCTTAGGGGTGGCTAGCGTTTTTCGTTTGGAGACCCAGTACTTC. The V and J genes are TRBV7-7 and TRBJ2-5; D possibly corresponds to TRBD2 (6 bases). Per germline, CDR1 SSHAT and CDR2 FNYEAQ (reference sequence). V lost 1 base and J lost 5, with 23 bases in between. The CDR3 is 18 amino acids.

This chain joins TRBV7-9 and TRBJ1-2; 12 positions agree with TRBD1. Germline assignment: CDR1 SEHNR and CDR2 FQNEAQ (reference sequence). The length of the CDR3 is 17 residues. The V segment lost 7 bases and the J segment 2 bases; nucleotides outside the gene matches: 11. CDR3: CASIRPGQGAPNYGYTF. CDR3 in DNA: TGTGCCAGCATCCGGCCGGGACAGGGGGCCCCAAACTATGGCTACACCTTC.

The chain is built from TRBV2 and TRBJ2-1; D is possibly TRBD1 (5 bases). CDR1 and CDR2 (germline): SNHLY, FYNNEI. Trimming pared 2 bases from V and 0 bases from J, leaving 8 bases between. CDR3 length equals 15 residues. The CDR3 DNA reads TGTGCCAGCAGTGAATCAGGGCCCTCCTACAATGAGCAGTTCTTC. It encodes CASSESGPSYNEQFF.

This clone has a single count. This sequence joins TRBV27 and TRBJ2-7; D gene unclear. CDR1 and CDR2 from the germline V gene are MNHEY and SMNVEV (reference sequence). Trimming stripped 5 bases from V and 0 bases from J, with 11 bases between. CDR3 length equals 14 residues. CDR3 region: CASSPIDNSYEQYF. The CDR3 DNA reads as TGTGCCAGCAGTCCGATAGACAACTCCTACGAGCAGTACTTC.

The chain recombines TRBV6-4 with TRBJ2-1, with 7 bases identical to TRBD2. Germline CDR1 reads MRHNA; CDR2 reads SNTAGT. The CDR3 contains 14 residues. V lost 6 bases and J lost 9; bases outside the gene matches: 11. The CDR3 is CASSRDAGGGEQFF. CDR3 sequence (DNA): TGTGCCAGCAGCCGGGATGCTGGCGGGGGTGAGCAGTTCTTC.

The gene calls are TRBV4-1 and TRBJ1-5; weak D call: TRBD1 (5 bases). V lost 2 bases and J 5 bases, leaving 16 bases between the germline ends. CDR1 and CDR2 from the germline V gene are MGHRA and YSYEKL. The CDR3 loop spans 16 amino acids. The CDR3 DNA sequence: TGCGCCAGCAGCCAAAGTCCAGGGAGGATCGATCAGCCCCAGCATTTT. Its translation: CASSQSPGRIDQPQHF.

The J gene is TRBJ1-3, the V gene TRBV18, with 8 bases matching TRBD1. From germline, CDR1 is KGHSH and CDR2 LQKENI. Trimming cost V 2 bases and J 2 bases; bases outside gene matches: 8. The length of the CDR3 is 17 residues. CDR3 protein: CASSPLQGVHPGNTIYF. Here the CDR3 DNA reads TGTGCCAGCTCACCATTACAGGGGGTACATCCTGGAAACACCATATATTTT.

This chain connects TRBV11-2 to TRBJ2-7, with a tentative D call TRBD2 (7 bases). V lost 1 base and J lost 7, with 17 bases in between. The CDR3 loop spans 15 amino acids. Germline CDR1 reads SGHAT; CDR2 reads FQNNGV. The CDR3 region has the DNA TGTGCCAGCAGCTTAGGAACGGGGGGCCGGGAGGAGCAGTACTTC. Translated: CASSLGTGGREEQYF.

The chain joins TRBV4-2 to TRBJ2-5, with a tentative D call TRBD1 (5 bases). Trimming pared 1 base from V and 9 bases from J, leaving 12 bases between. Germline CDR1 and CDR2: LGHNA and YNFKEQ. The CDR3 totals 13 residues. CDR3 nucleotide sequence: TGTGCCAGCAGCCAAGGGGGCTTTGAGGCCCAGTACTTC. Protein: CASSQGGFEAQYF.

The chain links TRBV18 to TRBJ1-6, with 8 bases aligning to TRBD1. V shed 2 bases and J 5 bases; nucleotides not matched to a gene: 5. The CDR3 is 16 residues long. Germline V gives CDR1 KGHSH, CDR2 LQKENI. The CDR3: CASSPLGTGNNSPLHF. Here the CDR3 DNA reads TGTGCCAGCTCACCATTAGGGACAGGCAATAATTCACCCCTCCACTTT. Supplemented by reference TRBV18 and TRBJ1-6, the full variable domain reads NAGVMQNPRHLVRRRGQEARLRCSPMKGHSHVYWYRQLPEEGLKFMVYLQKENIIDESGMPKERFSAEFPKEGPSILRIQQVVRGDSAAYFCASSPLGTGNNSPLHFGNGTRLTVT.

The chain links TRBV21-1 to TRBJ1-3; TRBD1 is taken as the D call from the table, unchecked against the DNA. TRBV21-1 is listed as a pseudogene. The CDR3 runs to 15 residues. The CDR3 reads CASSSTGGSGNTIYF. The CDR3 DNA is TGTGCCAGCAGCAGCACAGGGGGCTCTGGAAACACCATATATTTT.

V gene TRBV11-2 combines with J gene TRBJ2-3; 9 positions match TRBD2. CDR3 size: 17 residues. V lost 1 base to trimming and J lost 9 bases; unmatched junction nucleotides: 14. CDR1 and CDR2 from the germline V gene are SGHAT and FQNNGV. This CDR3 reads CASSLVSLAGRARTQYF. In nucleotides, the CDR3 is TGTGCCAGCAGCTTAGTGAGTCTAGCGGGAAGGGCGAGAACGCAGTATTTT. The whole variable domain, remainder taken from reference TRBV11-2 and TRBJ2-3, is EAGVAQSPRYKIIEKRQSVAFWCNPISGHATLYWYQQILGQGPKLLIQFQNNGVVDDSQLPKDRFSAERLKGVDSTLKIQPAKLEDSAVYLCASSLVSLAGRARTQYFGPGTRLTVL.

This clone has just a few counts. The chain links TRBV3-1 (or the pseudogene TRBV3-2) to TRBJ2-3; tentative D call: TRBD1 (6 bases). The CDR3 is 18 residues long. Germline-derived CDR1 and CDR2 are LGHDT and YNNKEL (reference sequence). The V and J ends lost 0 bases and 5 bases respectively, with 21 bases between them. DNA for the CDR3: TGTGCCAGCAGCCAAGATAGGCTTATTGCAGGGGATATAGATACGCAGTATTTT. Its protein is CASSQDRLIAGDIDTQYF.

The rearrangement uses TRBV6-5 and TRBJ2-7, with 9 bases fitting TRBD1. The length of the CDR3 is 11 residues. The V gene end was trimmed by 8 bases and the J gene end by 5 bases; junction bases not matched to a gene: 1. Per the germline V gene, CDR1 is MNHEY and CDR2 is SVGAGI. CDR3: CASGTGNEQYF. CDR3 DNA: TGTGCCAGCGGGACAGGGAACGAGCAGTACTTC.

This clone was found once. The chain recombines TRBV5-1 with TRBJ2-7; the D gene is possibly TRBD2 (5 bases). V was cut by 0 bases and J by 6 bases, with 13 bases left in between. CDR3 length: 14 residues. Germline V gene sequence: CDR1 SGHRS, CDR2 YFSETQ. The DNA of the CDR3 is TGCGCCAGCAGCTTGGATCGGGGATCTTTCGAGCAGTACTTC. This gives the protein CASSLDRGSFEQYF.

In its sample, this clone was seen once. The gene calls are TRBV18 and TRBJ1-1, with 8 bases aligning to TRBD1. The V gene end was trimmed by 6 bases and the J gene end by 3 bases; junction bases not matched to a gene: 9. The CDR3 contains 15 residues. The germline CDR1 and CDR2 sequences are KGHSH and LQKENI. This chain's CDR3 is CASSQGAGGDTEAFF. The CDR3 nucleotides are TGTGCCAGCTCCCAGGGGGCCGGCGGAGACACTGAAGCTTTCTTT.

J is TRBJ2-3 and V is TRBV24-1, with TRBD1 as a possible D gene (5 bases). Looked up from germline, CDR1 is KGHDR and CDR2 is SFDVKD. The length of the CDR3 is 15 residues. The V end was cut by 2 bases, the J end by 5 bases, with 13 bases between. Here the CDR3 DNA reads TGTGCCACCAGTGATTCGGCAGGGATGCAAGATACGCAGTATTTT. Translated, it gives CATSDSAGMQDTQYF.

CDR3 sequence reads: CASSVVYSLTDTQYF. The CDR3 region has the DNA TGTGCCAGCAGCGTAGTTTATAGCCTCACAGATACGCAGTATTTT. The chain recombines TRBV9 with TRBJ2-3; no definite D call. The CDR3 is made up of 15 amino acids. Trimming took off 0 bases at V and 2 bases at J, with 10 bases between the two ends. Germline V gene lookup returns CDR1 SGDLS and CDR2 YYNGEE.

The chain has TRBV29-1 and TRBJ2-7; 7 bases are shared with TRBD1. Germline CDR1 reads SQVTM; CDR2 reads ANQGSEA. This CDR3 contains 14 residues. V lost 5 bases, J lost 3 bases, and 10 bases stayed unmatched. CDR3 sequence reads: CSVLSWDRYYEQYF. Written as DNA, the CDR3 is TGCAGCGTTCTGAGTTGGGACAGATACTACGAGCAGTACTTC.

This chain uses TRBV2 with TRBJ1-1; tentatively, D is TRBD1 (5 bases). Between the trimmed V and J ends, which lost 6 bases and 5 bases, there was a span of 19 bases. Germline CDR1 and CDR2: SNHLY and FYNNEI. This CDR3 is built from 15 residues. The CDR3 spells CASSLLVGGTTEAFF. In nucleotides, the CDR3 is TGTGCCAGCAGCCTACTTGTGGGGGGTACGACTGAAGCTTTCTTT.

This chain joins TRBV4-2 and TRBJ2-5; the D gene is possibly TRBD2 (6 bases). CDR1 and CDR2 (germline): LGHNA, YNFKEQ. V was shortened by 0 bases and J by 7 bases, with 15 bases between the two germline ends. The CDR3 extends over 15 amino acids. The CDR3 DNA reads TGTGCCAGCAGCCAAGAGGGCGCTAGCGTGGGGACCCAGTACTTC. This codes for CASSQEGASVGTQYF.